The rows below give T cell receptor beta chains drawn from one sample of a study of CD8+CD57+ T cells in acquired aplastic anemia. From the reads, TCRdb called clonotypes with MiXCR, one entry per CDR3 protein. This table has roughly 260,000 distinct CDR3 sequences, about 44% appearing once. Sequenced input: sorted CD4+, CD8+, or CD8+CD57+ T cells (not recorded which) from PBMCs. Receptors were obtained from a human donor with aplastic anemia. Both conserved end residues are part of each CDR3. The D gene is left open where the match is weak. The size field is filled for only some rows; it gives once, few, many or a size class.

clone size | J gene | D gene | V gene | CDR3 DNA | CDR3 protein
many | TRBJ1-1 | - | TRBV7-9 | TGTGCCAGCAGCTTAGACTCGAGCACTGAAGCTTTCTTT | CASSLDSSTEAFF
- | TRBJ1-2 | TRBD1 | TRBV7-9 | TGTGCCAGTAGCCTGGACAGGGGGTTTGGCTACACCTTC | CASSLDRGFGYTF
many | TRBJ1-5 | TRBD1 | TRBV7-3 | TGTGCCAGCAGCCCCCGGACAGGGAGCAATCAGCCCCAGCATTTT | CASSPRTGSNQPQHF
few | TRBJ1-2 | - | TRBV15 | TGTGCCACCAGCGATTGGGCTAACTATGGCTACACCTTC | CATSDWANYGYTF
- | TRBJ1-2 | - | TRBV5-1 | TGCGCCAGTAGCCCATTAGTGTTGGGGGGTCCGTATGGCTACACCTTC | CASSPLVLGGPYGYTF
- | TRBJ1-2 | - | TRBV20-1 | TGCAGTGCTAGAGATGCCGGGGGGAACTATGGCTACACCTTC | CSARDAGGNYGYTF
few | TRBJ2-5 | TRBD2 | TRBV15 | TGTGCCACCAGCAGAGATCTTGAGGGAGGGGAGACCCAGTACTTC | CATSRDLEGGETQYF
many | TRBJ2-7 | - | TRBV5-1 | TGCGCCAGCAGCTCGAACAAGAACGAGCAGTACTTC | CASSSNKNEQYF
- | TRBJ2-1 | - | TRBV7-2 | TGTGCCAGCACGGAGGAGGGAACCTACAATGAGCAGTTCTTC | CASTEEGTYNEQFF
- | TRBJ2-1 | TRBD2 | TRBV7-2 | TGTGCCAGCAGCTTAGGCGGAGGCGGGGGACATGAGCAGTTCTTC | CASSLGGGGGHEQFF
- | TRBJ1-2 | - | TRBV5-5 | TGTGCCAGCAGACCCGGGGCGGGACCAAAAGAGGGCTACACCTTC | CASRPGAGPKEGYTF
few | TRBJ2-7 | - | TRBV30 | TGTGCCTGGGACCCCTCAACGGGGTTCCACGAGCAGTACTTC | CAWDPSTGFHEQYF
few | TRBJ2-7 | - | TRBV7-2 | TGTGCCAGCAGCCGCAGGGATCTCGGCGAGCAGTACTTC | CASSRRDLGEQYF